The T cell receptor beta chain under discussion was sequenced for a study of shared clonotypes between healthy human individuals. The healthy adult donors were HIV-negative and reported no recent acute infections or vaccinations. With 6 bases removed from V and 9 bases from J, the gap between germline ends came to 14 bases. Germline assignment: CDR1 SGHTA and CDR2 FQGNSA. The CDR3 extends over 12 amino acids. TCRdb keeps only in-frame clones here, not all; method: immunoSEQ multiplex PCR. The data show over a million clones, 75% to 85% seen once. J is TRBJ2-5 and V is TRBV7-2; tentative D call: TRBD2 (6 bases). Specimen: memory CD4+ T cells from PBMCs. Subset meaning: CD45RA-negative fraction. The TCR originated in a man aged 18 to 35 in good health. Some clones in this sample may be carry-over from other donors' samples. The CDR3 here is CASSLLGGSQYF. The CDR3 coding sequence is TGTGCCAGCAGTCTTTTGGGGGGTTCCCAGTACTTC.